This entry describes one TCR beta chain. Its specificity is not known. Sequencing used cDNA as its template, made by extracting RNA and reverse transcribing it. Method: immunoSEQ multiplex PCR; TCRdb's copy keeps in-frame clones and lacks some. The sample consists of about 130,000 clones, about 50% of them appearing once. This record belongs to a study of CD8+ T cells in alopecia areata. This CDR3 spans 15 amino acids. From germline, CDR1 is LNHNV and CDR2 YYDKDF (reference sequence). The ends were cut back, 0 bases at V and 8 bases at J, with 14 bases in the middle. General study points: There were also resident alphabeta T cells of normal skin sequenced in scalp samples.

Punch biopsies of lesional scalp, plus peripheral blood, were taken from alopecia areata patients. A FACSAria was used to sort CD4+ and CD8+ T cells. These cells came from PBMCs. The TCR was taken from a human donor with alopecia areata. The V and J genes are TRBV15 and TRBJ2-1; D gene uncertain. This specimen consisted of CD8+ T cells sorted from blood, obtained at week 0. For the CDR3, the DNA is TGTGCCACCAGCAGAGATGATTCTAGTGAAGATGAGCAGTTCTTC. It translates to CATSRDDSSEDEQFF.